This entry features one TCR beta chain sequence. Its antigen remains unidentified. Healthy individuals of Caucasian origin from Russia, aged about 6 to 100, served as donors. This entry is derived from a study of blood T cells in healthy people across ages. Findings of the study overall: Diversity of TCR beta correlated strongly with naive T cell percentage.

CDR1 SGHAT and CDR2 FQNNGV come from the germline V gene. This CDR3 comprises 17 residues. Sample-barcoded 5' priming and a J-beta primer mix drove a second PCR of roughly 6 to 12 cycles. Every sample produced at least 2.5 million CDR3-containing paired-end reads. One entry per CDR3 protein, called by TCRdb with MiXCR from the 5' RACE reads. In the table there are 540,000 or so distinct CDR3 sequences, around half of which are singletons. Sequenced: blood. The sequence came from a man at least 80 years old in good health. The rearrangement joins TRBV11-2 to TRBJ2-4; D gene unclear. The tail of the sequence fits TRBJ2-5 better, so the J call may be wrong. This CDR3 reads CASSLWPLRRNQETQYF. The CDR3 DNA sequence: TGTGCCAGCAGCTTATGGCCCCTAAGAAGGAACCAAGAGACCCAGTACTTC.